This TCR beta chain was retrieved from a study of cytomegalovirus exposure and HLA in healthy donors. Overall study: Most genotyped donors, 75% to 85% of more than 300, had Caucasian-associated genetic ancestry.

The CDR3 spans 14 residues. With 6 bases removed from V and 4 bases from J, the gap between germline ends came to 15 bases. The germline V gene has CDR1 MNHEY and CDR2 SMNVEV (reference sequence). Researchers ran the PCR with 60 Vbeta and 13 Jbeta primers. Only in-frame clones appear in the TCRdb table, and some are missing; sequencing was by immunoSEQ multiplex PCR. The repertoire table contains around 160,000 clones. This receptor was identified in a woman between 50 and 59 years old in good health and CMV-seronegative. V usage is TRBV27 and J usage is TRBJ2-5; weak D call: TRBD2 (5 bases). The sample comprised PBMCs. The DNA for the CDR3 is TGTGCCAGCAGCCAGTTAAGGCGGGTAGAGACCCAGTACTTC. This sequence encodes CASSQLRRVETQYF.